These 11 T cell receptor beta chains originate from one sample sequenced in a study of blood T cell repertoires in COVID-19. Sequencing used immunoSEQ multiplex PCR; TCRdb keeps in-frame clones, though not all of them. The data contain about 670,000 clones, 85% to 90% of them seen just once; the ten biggest clones take up under 0.3%. The sequencing sample was made of peripheral blood. Receptors were obtained from a woman aged 18-35 years with acute or convalescent COVID-19.

The table lists this clone with a count of one. This chain uses TRBV3-1 (or the pseudogene TRBV3-2) with TRBJ1-2; 8 nucleotides align to TRBD1. V gave up 1 base and J gave up 6 bases; unmatched junction bases: 10. Germline CDR1 LGHDT, CDR2 YNNKEL (reference sequence). The CDR3 consists of 16 residues. CDR3: CASSQVIAGGGDGYTF. The DNA for the CDR3 is TGTGCCAGCAGCCAAGTTATCGCAGGGGGCGGGGATGGCTACACCTTC.

This clone was seen a single time. The rearrangement links TRBV30 to TRBJ1-4; a possible D gene is TRBD1 (6 bases). The CDR3 is 14 amino acids. Germline assignment: CDR1 GTSNPN and CDR2 SVGIG (reference sequence). V lost 5 bases to trimming and J lost 1 base, with 11 bases between them. CDR3 sequence reads: CAWAPGETNEKLFF. The CDR3 DNA reads as TGTGCCTGGGCCCCAGGGGAAACTAATGAAAAACTGTTTTTT.

The CDR3 region is CASSYPSGDGNQPQHF. The CDR3 DNA is TGTGCCAGCAGTTACCCCTCAGGGGATGGCAATCAGCCCCAGCATTTT. This rearrangement joins TRBV6-6 to TRBJ1-5; D perhaps matches TRBD1 (6 bases). The CDR3 loop spans 16 amino acids. Germline CDR1 and CDR2: MNHNY and SVGAGI (reference sequence). V was trimmed by 2 bases and J by 2 bases, leaving 13 bases between them.

The J gene is TRBJ1-1, the V gene TRBV21-1; the table's D call of TRBD1 was not tested on the DNA. TRBV21-1 corresponds to a pseudogene. The CDR3 is 16 amino acids. The CDR3 DNA reads as TGTGCCAGCAGCCCCGATCGAGGGATCAGGGGGGTTAAAGCTTTCTTT. This codes for CASSPDRGIRGVKAFF.

J is TRBJ1-4 and V is TRBV20-1; D not resolved. CDR1 DFQATT and CDR2 SNEGSKA come from the germline V gene (reference sequence). V lost 4 bases, J lost 4 bases, and 16 bases lay in between. The CDR3 runs to 15 residues. The CDR3 DNA sequence: TGCAGTGCTAATGATGCCGGGAGTGATAATGAAAAACTGTTTTTT. Translated: CSANDAGSDNEKLFF.

This clone was counted once. This chain links TRBV9 with TRBJ1-3; 9 bases align to TRBD1. Germline V gene sequence: CDR1 SGDLS, CDR2 YYNGEE. J was trimmed by 0 bases and V by 4 bases; bases with no gene match: 8. The CDR3 has 17 amino acids. In nucleotides, the CDR3 is TGTGCCAGCAGCAAAGGGACAGGGCCTTCCTCTGGAAACACCATATATTTT. This sequence encodes CASSKGTGPSSGNTIYF.

The CDR3 DNA reads as TGTGCCAGCCGCGGGTCCTCTGGAAACACCATATATTTT. Its protein is CASRGSSGNTIYF. The chain recombines TRBV6-5 with TRBJ1-3; D unresolved. The CDR3 is 13 residues long. Germline V gene lookup returns CDR1 MNHEY and CDR2 SVGAGI. The V gene lost 8 bases and the J gene lost 0 bases, with 8 bases spanning the gap.

The V and J genes are TRBV27 and TRBJ1-6; 10 nucleotides agree with TRBD1. CDR1 and CDR2 from the germline V gene are MNHEY and SMNVEV (reference sequence). Trimming cost V 6 bases and J 2 bases; bases outside gene matches: 7. This CDR3 has 17 amino acids. The CDR3 DNA is TGTGCCAGCAGACCCCGACAGGGGGCGACCTATAATTCACCCCTCCACTTT. Amino acid sequence: CASRPRQGATYNSPLHF.

The J gene is TRBJ2-1, the V gene TRBV6-5, with 11 bases matching TRBD2. CDR3 length: 15 amino acids. Germline CDR1 and CDR2: MNHEY and SVGAGI. J gave up 8 bases and V 7 bases, and 10 bases lay outside the gene matches. In DNA, the CDR3 is TGTGCCAGCATGGGGCTAGCGGGGGGAGGGGATGAGCAGTTCTTC. It codes for CASMGLAGGGDEQFF.

The rearrangement links TRBV9 to TRBJ2-1; D is undetermined. Germline V gives CDR1 SGDLS, CDR2 YYNGEE. This CDR3 comprises 16 residues. Between the trimmed V and J ends, which lost 4 bases and 4 bases, there was a span of 18 bases. CDR3 protein: CASSPRLSASYNEQFF. CDR3 nucleotide sequence: TGTGCCAGCAGCCCTCGACTGTCCGCCTCTTACAATGAGCAGTTCTTC.

The V gene is TRBV7-3, the J gene TRBJ2-3; D possibly corresponds to TRBD2 (5 bases). V gave up 5 bases and J gave up 4 bases, with 13 bases separating them. This CDR3 is 14 amino acids long. CDR1 and CDR2 from the germline V gene are SGHTA and FQGTGA. CDR3 nucleotide sequence: TGTGCCAGCAGCCGGGATGGAGGCCCAGATACGCAGTATTTT. This sequence encodes CASSRDGGPDTQYF.